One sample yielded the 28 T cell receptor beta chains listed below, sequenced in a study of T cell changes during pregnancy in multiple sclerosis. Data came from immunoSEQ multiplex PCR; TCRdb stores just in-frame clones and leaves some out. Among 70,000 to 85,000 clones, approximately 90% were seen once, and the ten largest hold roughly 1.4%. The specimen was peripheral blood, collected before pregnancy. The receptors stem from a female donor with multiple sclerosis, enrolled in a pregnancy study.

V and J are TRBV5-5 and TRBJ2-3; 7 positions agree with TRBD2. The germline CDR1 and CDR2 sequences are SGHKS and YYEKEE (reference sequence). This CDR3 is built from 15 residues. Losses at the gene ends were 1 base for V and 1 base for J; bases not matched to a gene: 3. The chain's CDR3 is CASSLWGGGTDTQYF. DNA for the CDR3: TGTGCCAGCAGCTTGTGGGGGGGAGGCACAGATACGCAGTATTTT.

The CDR3 spells CASSIGQGLSYNEQFF. CDR3 DNA: TGTGCCAGTAGTATAGGGCAGGGGCTATCCTACAATGAGCAGTTCTTC. The gene calls are TRBV19 and TRBJ2-1; D may be TRBD1 (6 bases). This CDR3 comprises 16 residues. V lost 1 base, J lost 1 base, and 11 bases lay in between. The germline V gene encodes CDR1 LNHDA and CDR2 SQIVND (reference sequence).

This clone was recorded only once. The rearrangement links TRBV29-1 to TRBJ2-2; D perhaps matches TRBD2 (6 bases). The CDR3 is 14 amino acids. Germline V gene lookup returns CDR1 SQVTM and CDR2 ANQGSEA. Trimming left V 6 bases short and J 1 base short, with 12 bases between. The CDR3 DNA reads TGCAGCGTCGGGGACTGGCTGAACACCGGGGAGCTGTTTTTT. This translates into CSVGDWLNTGELFF.

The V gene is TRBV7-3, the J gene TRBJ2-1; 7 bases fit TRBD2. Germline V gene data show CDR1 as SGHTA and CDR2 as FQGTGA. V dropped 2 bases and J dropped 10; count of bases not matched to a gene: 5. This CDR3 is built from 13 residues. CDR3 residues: CASSLGRAPEQFF. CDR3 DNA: TGTGCCAGCAGCTTAGGGAGGGCCCCGGAGCAGTTCTTC. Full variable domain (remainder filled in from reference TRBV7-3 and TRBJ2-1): GAGVSQTPSNKVTEKGKYVELRCDPISGHTALYWYRQSLGQGPEFLIYFQGTGAADDSGLPNDRFFAVRPEGSVSTLKIQRTERGDSAVYLCASSLGRAPEQFFGPGTRLTVL.

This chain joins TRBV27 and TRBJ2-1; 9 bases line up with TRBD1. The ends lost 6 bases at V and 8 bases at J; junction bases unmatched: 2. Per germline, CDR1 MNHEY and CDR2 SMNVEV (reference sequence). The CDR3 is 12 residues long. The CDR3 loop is CASRQGADEQFF. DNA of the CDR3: TGTGCCAGCAGACAGGGGGCAGATGAGCAGTTCTTC.

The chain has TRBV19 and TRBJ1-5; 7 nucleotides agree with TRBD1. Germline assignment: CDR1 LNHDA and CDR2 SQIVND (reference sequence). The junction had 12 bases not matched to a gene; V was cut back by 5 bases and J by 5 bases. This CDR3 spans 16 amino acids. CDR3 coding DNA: TGTGCCAGTAGTCCCGCGGGGTCAAGGGGGCATCAGCCCCAGCATTTT. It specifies CASSPAGSRGHQPQHF. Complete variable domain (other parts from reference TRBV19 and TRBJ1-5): DGGITQSPKYLFRKEGQNVTLSCEQNLNHDAMYWYRQDPGQGLRLIYYSQIVNDFQKGDIAEGYSVSREKKESFPLTVTSAQKNPTAFYLCASSPAGSRGHQPQHFGDGTRLSIL.

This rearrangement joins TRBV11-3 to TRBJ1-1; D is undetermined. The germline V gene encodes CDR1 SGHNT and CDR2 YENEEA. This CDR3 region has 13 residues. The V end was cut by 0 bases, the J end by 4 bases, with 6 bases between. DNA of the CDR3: TGTGCCAGCAGCTTAGAACGGGGCACTGAAGCTTTCTTT. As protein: CASSLERGTEAFF.

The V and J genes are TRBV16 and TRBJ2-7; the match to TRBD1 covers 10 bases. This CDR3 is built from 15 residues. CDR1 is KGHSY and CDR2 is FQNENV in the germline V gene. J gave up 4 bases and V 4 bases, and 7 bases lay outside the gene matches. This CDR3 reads CASSRGTGVRYEQYF. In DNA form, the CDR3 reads TGTGCCAGCAGCCGAGGGACAGGGGTTAGGTACGAGCAGTACTTC.

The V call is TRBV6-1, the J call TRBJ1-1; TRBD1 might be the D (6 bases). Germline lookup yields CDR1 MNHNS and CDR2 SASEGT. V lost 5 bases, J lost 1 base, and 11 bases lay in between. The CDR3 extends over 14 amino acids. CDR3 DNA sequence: TGTGCCAGCAGTCCACGGACAGAGAACACTGAAGCTTTCTTT. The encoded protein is CASSPRTENTEAFF.

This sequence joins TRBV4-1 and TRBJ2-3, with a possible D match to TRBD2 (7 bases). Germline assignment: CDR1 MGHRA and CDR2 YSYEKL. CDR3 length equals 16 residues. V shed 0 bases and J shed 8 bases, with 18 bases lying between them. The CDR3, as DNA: TGCGCCAGCAGCCAAGATAGTGGACGGGGGGCAGGTACGCAGTATTTT. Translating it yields CASSQDSGRGAGTQYF.

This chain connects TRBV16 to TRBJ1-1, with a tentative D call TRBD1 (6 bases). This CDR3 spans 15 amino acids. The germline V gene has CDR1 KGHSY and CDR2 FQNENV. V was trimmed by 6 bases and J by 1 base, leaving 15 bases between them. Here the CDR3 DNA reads TGTGCCAGCAGTACCACCGGGACAAAGAACACTGAAGCTTTCTTT. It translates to CASSTTGTKNTEAFF.

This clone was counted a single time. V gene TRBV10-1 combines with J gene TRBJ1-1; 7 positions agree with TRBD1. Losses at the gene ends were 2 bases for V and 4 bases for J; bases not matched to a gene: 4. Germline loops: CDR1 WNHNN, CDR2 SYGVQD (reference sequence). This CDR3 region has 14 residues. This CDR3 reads CASSETGVGTEAFF. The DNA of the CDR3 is TGCGCCAGCAGTGAGACAGGGGTGGGCACTGAAGCTTTCTTT.

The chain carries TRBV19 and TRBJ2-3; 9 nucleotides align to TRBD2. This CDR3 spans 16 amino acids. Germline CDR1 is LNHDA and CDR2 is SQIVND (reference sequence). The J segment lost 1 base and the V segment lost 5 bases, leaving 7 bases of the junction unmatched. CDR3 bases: TGTGCCAGTAGTGCCGCGGGGGGGGTCCGCACAGATACGCAGTATTTT. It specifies CASSAAGGVRTDTQYF.

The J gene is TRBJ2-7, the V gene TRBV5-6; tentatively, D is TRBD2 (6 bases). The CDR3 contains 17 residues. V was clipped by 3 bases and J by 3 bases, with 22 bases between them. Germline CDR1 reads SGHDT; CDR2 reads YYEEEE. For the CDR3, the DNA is TGTGCCAGCAGCTGGCTGGATACAGGCAAGGGAGGCTACGAGCAGTACTTC. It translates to CASSWLDTGKGGYEQYF.

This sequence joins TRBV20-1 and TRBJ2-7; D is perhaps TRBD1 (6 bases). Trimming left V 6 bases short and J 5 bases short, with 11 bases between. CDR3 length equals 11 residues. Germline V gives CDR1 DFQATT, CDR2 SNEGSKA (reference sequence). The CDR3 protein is CSARGVDEQYF. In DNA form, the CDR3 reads TGCAGTGCCAGGGGTGTAGACGAGCAGTACTTC.

CDR3 amino acids: CASSTKTRNTEAFF. CDR3 in DNA: TGTGCCAGCAGTACGAAAACGAGGAACACTGAAGCTTTCTTT. This chain links TRBV27 with TRBJ1-1; D gene uncertain. CDR3 length: 14 residues. Per germline, CDR1 MNHEY and CDR2 SMNVEV (reference sequence). V lost 5 bases and J 1 base, leaving 11 bases between the germline ends.

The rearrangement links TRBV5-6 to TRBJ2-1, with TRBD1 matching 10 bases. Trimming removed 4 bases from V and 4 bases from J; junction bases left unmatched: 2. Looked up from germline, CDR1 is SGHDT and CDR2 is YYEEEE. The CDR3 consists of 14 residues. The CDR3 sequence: CASSRTGGYNEQFF. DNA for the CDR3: TGTGCCAGCAGCAGGACAGGGGGGTACAATGAGCAGTTCTTC.

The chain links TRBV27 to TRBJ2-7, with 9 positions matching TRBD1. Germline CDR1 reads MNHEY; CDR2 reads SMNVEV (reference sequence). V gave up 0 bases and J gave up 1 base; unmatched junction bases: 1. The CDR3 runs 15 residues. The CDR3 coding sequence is TGTGCCAGCAGTTTATCTGGGACAGGGTCCTACGAGCAGTACTTC. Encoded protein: CASSLSGTGSYEQYF.

The CDR3 DNA reads TGCGCCAGCAGCCAAGGGTCCGGACAGGGTAATCAGCCCCAGCATTTT. As protein: CASSQGSGQGNQPQHF. This chain joins TRBV4-1 and TRBJ1-5; 8 nucleotides agree with TRBD1. Germline CDR1 reads MGHRA; CDR2 reads YSYEKL. V was pared by 1 base and J by 4 bases, with 6 bases of the junction left unmatched. This CDR3 is 16 amino acids long.

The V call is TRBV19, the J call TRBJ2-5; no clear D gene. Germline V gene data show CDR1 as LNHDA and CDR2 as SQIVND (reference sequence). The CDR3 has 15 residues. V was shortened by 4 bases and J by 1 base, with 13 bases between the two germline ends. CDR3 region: CASSNTHPLQETQYF. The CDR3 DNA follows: TGTGCCAGTAGTAACACCCACCCCCTCCAAGAGACCCAGTACTTC.

This chain's CDR3 is CASSRTVTFNYGYTF. The CDR3 nucleotides read TGTGCCAGCAGTCGGACTGTTACATTTAACTATGGCTACACCTTC. The chain recombines TRBV5-4 with TRBJ1-2; D is unresolved. Trimming pared 5 bases from V and 1 base from J, leaving 15 bases between. The CDR3 is 15 residues long. Per the germline V gene, CDR1 is SGHNT and CDR2 is YYREEE (reference sequence).

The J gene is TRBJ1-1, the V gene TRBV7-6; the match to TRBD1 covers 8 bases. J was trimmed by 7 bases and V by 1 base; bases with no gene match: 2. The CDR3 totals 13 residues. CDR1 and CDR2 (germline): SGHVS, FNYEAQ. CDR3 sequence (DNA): TGTGCCAGCAGCTTAGGGACAGGGTTTGAAGCTTTCTTT. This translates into CASSLGTGFEAFF. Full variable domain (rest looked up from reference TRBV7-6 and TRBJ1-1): GAGVSQSPRYKVTKRGQDVALRCDPISGHVSLYWYRQALGQGPEFLTYFNYEAQQDKSGLPNDRFSAERPEGSISTLTIQRTEQRDSAMYRCASSLGTGFEAFFGQGTRLTVV.

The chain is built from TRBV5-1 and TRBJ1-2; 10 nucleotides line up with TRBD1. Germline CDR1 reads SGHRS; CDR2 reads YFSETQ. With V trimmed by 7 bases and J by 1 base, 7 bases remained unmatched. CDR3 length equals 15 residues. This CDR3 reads CASQNGQGVNYGYTF. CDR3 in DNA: TGCGCCAGCCAGAACGGACAGGGGGTTAACTATGGCTACACCTTC.

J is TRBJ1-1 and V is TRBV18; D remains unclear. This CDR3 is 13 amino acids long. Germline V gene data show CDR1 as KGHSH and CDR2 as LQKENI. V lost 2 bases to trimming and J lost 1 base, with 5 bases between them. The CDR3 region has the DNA TGTGCCAGCTCACCAAGAGAGAACACTGAAGCTTTCTTT. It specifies CASSPRENTEAFF.

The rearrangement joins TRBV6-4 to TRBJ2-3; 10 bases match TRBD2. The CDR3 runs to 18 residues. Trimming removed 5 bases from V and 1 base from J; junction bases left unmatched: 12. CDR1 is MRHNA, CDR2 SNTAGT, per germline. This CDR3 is CASSLTSGGASGTDTQYF. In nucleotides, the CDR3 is TGTGCCAGCAGTCTTACAAGCGGGGGGGCCTCCGGCACAGATACGCAGTATTTT.

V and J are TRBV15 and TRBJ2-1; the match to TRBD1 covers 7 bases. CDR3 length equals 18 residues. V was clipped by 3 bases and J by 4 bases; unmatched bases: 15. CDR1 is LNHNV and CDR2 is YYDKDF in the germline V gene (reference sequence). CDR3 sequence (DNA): TGTGCCACCAGCAGGAATCATCTGGACGGGACAGAGTACAATGAGCAGTTCTTC. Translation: CATSRNHLDGTEYNEQFF.

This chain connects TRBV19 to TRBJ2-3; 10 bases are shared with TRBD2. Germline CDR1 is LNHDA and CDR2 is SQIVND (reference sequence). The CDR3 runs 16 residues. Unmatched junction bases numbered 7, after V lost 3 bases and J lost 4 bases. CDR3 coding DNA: TGTGCCAGTAGTATCCCTAGCGGGGGATTCGCAGATACGCAGTATTTT. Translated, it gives CASSIPSGGFADTQYF.

The CDR3 sequence: CASNTGFGNQPQHF. CDR3 coding DNA: TGTGCCAGCAATACAGGGTTCGGCAATCAGCCCCAGCATTTT. The chain couples TRBV6-1 to TRBJ1-5; D is perhaps TRBD1 (6 bases). CDR3 size: 14 residues. Germline V lookup: CDR1 MNHNS, CDR2 SASEGT. Trimming removed 7 bases from V and 2 bases from J, with 12 bases in between.